This paragraph reports one TCR beta chain. The sample originates from a study of technical replicates of blood from a handful of donors. Generated by immunoSEQ multiplex PCR, the TCRdb table keeps only in-frame clones and is missing some. The sample has 70,000 to 85,000 clones, roughly 90% seen once. Germline assignment: CDR1 SGHVS and CDR2 FNYEAQ. V dropped 5 bases and J dropped 6; count of bases not matched to a gene: 10. This CDR3 is 15 amino acids long. V gene TRBV7-6 combines with J gene TRBJ2-3, with 8 bases that match TRBD2. Sequenced: T cells isolated from PBMCs. The TCR was taken from a human donor in good health. This CDR3 is CASSPPGGPVDTQYF. The CDR3 bases are TGTGCCAGCAGCCCGCCGGGAGGGCCCGTGGATACGCAGTATTTT.